The 2 T cell receptor beta chains given below trace back to one sample, sequenced in a study of blood T cell repertoires in COVID-19. This table comes from immunoSEQ multiplex PCR, and its TCRdb copy is limited to in-frame clones, with some not included. This sample has some 35,000 clones, with 70% to 90% found just once. Sequences were obtained from peripheral blood. Every receptor here comes from a man between 65 and 79 years old with active COVID-19.

V and J are TRBV4-3 and TRBJ2-7; 10 bases fit TRBD2. V gave up 0 bases and J gave up 1 base; unmatched junction bases: 6. The CDR3 is 17 amino acids. Germline V gene sequence: CDR1 LGHNA, CDR2 YSLEER. Written as DNA, the CDR3 is TGCGCCAGCAGCCAAGATCAGGGGACTAGCGTTTCCTACGAGCAGTACTTC. Amino acid sequence: CASSQDQGTSVSYEQYF.

About this clone: This sample also contains other DNA sequences that code for the same CDR3. The CDR3 spells CASSPDRGAYEQYF. CDR3 bases: TGTGCCAGCTCACCGGACAGGGGGGCCTACGAGCAGTACTTC. The chain has TRBV18 and TRBJ2-7, with 10 bases aligning to TRBD1. Germline CDR1 KGHSH, CDR2 LQKENI. J lost 2 bases, V lost 3 bases, and 1 base had no gene match. CDR3 length equals 14 residues.